A selection of T cell receptor beta chains follows, all from one sample in a study of CD8 T cells in ankylosing spondylitis. From the 5' RACE reads, TCRdb called clonotypes with MiXCR, one entry per CDR3 protein. Altogether 350,000 to 450,000 distinct CDR3 sequences are present, around 20% being singletons, with the ten largest covering about an eighth. What was sequenced was blood, either unsorted or a sorted T cell fraction (not recorded which). The receptors originated from a male donor with ankylosing spondylitis or in good health (not recorded which). Each CDR3 is given with its conserved first and last residue. Each record gives: CDR3 protein, CDR3 DNA, V gene, D gene, clone size, J gene. D genes are given only for firm matches. Clone sizes are given selectively: once, few, many, or a class where the clone is expanded.

cdr3_aa: CASRHRDGGSPLHF
cdr3_nt: TGTGCCAGCAGACACAGGGATGGTGGTTCACCCCTCCACTTT
v_call: TRBV27
d_call: -
clone_size: many
j_call: TRBJ1-6

cdr3_aa: CASHGRVNPYEQYF
cdr3_nt: TGTGCCAGTCACGGGAGGGTAAATCCCTACGAGCAGTACTTC
v_call: TRBV5-6
d_call: TRBD2
clone_size: -
j_call: TRBJ2-7

cdr3_aa: CASSLGQEWDIQYF
cdr3_nt: TGTGCCAGCAGTTTAGGACAGGAGTGGGACATTCAGTACTTC
v_call: TRBV12-3/TRBV12-4
d_call: -
clone_size: -
j_call: TRBJ2-4

cdr3_aa: CASSYSWGGSTDTQYF
cdr3_nt: TGTGCCAGCAGTTACTCGTGGGGGGGAAGCACAGATACGCAGTATTTT
v_call: TRBV6-5
d_call: TRBD2
clone_size: -
j_call: TRBJ2-3

cdr3_aa: CASSGTGTDTQYF
cdr3_nt: TGTGCCAGCAGCGGGACAGGGACAGATACGCAGTATTTT
v_call: TRBV9
d_call: TRBD1
clone_size: few
j_call: TRBJ2-3

cdr3_aa: CASSLFVGSRETQYF
cdr3_nt: TGTGCCAGCAGTTTGTTTGTAGGGAGTAGAGAGACCCAGTACTTC
v_call: TRBV27
d_call: -
clone_size: -
j_call: TRBJ2-5

cdr3_aa: CASSLGRGASPYEQYF
cdr3_nt: TGTGCCAGCAGTTTGGGGAGGGGGGCTTCCCCCTACGAGCAGTACTTC
v_call: TRBV28
d_call: -
clone_size: few
j_call: TRBJ2-7

cdr3_aa: CASSQVTGLGYNEQFF
cdr3_nt: TGTGCCAGCAGCCAAGTTACTGGACTGGGTTACAATGAGCAGTTCTTC
v_call: TRBV14
d_call: -
clone_size: -
j_call: TRBJ2-1

cdr3_aa: CSAESVGQTLYNEQFF
cdr3_nt: TGCAGTGCTGAGAGTGTGGGACAGACATTATACAATGAGCAGTTCTTC
v_call: TRBV20-1
d_call: TRBD1
clone_size: many
j_call: TRBJ2-1

cdr3_aa: CASSQDAGTPYNEQFF
cdr3_nt: TGCGCCAGCAGCCAAGATGCGGGGACTCCCTACAATGAGCAGTTCTTC
v_call: TRBV4-1
d_call: -
clone_size: few
j_call: TRBJ2-1

cdr3_aa: CSARVGGQGPWFNYGYTF
cdr3_nt: TGCAGTGCTAGAGTTGGTGGGCAGGGGCCCTGGTTTAACTATGGCTACACCTTC
v_call: TRBV20-1
d_call: -
clone_size: -
j_call: TRBJ1-2

cdr3_aa: CASGAGGANVLTF
cdr3_nt: TGTGCGTCGGGGGCTGGTGGGGCCAACGTCCTGACTTTC
v_call: TRBV19
d_call: -
clone_size: -
j_call: TRBJ2-6

cdr3_aa: CASSLPGEGREAFF
cdr3_nt: TGTGCCAGCAGTTTACCGGGCGAAGGACGAGAAGCTTTCTTT
v_call: TRBV28
d_call: -
clone_size: few
j_call: TRBJ1-1

cdr3_aa: CAISETGEENTEAFF
cdr3_nt: TGTGCCATCAGTGAGACAGGGGAGGAGAACACTGAAGCTTTCTTT
v_call: TRBV10-3
d_call: TRBD1
clone_size: -
j_call: TRBJ1-1

cdr3_aa: CASSMWGRNTGELFF
cdr3_nt: TGTGCCAGTAGTATGTGGGGCAGAAACACCGGGGAGCTGTTTTTT
v_call: TRBV19
d_call: -
clone_size: -
j_call: TRBJ2-2

cdr3_aa: CASSVWGAATDTQYF
cdr3_nt: TGTGCCAGCAGCGTATGGGGGGCTGCTACAGATACGCAGTATTTT
v_call: TRBV9
d_call: -
clone_size: few
j_call: TRBJ2-3

cdr3_aa: CASSLALDSEQETQYF
cdr3_nt: TGTGCCAGCAGCTTAGCACTAGACAGTGAACAAGAGACCCAGTACTTC
v_call: TRBV28
d_call: -
clone_size: few
j_call: TRBJ2-5

cdr3_aa: CASMDPSGALDTQYF
cdr3_nt: TGTGCCAGCATGGATCCTAGCGGGGCTCTAGATACGCAGTATTTT
v_call: TRBV7-9
d_call: TRBD2
clone_size: few
j_call: TRBJ2-3

cdr3_aa: CSARSTEGVGDTQYF
cdr3_nt: TGCAGTGCTAGATCTACTGAGGGGGTTGGGGATACGCAGTATTTT
v_call: TRBV20-1
d_call: -
clone_size: few
j_call: TRBJ2-3

cdr3_aa: CASSLGPSSSGANVLTF
cdr3_nt: TGTGCCAGCAGCTTAGGTCCTAGCAGCTCTGGGGCCAACGTCCTGACTTTC
v_call: TRBV13
d_call: -
clone_size: -
j_call: TRBJ2-6

cdr3_aa: CASSSLTGEDEKLFF
cdr3_nt: TGTGCCAGCAGCTCCCTGACAGGGGAAGATGAAAAACTGTTTTTT
v_call: TRBV7-9
d_call: TRBD1
clone_size: few
j_call: TRBJ1-4

cdr3_aa: CASSQTGLAGYTYEQYF
cdr3_nt: TGCGCCAGCAGCCAAACCGGACTAGCGGGGTACACCTACGAGCAGTACTTC
v_call: TRBV4-1
d_call: TRBD2
clone_size: few
j_call: TRBJ2-7

cdr3_aa: CASSYSLPSYEQYF
cdr3_nt: TGTGCCAGCAGTTACTCACTTCCCTCCTACGAGCAGTACTTC
v_call: TRBV6-5
d_call: -
clone_size: -
j_call: TRBJ2-7

cdr3_aa: CASSPTGGGFNEQFF
cdr3_nt: TGCGCCAGCAGCCCCACAGGGGGCGGCTTCAATGAGCAGTTCTTC
v_call: TRBV4-1
d_call: TRBD1
clone_size: -
j_call: TRBJ2-1

cdr3_aa: CASSRGTSSYNEQFF
cdr3_nt: TGTGCCAGCAGCCGCGGGACTAGCTCTTACAATGAGCAGTTCTTC
v_call: TRBV5-4
d_call: TRBD2
clone_size: -
j_call: TRBJ2-1

cdr3_aa: CASSLGGEWGTDTQYF
cdr3_nt: TGTGCCAGCAGCTTGGGAGGCGAGTGGGGCACAGATACGCAGTATTTT
v_call: TRBV5-6
d_call: -
clone_size: few
j_call: TRBJ2-3

cdr3_aa: CASSPEQGAADTQYF
cdr3_nt: TGTGCCAGCAGCCCGGAACAGGGGGCCGCAGATACGCAGTATTTT
v_call: TRBV9
d_call: TRBD1
clone_size: few
j_call: TRBJ2-3

cdr3_aa: CASSDIGGMGVYEQYF
cdr3_nt: TGTGCCAGCAGTGATATCGGGGGAATGGGGGTCTACGAGCAGTACTTC
v_call: TRBV2
d_call: -
clone_size: -
j_call: TRBJ2-7

cdr3_aa: CASSLGLEQYF
cdr3_nt: TGTGCCAGCAGTTTGGGCCTAGAGCAGTATTTT
v_call: TRBV12-3/TRBV12-4
d_call: -
clone_size: many
j_call: TRBJ2-3

cdr3_aa: CSVFGSAETQYF
cdr3_nt: TGCAGCGTTTTTGGGAGCGCGGAGACCCAGTACTTC
v_call: TRBV29-1
d_call: -
clone_size: -
j_call: TRBJ2-5

cdr3_aa: CASRPPNTEAFF
cdr3_nt: TGTGCCAGCAGACCCCCGAACACTGAAGCTTTCTTT
v_call: TRBV7-9
d_call: -
clone_size: -
j_call: TRBJ1-1

cdr3_aa: CASSEDRGLVYEQYF
cdr3_nt: TGTGCCAGCAGTGAGGACAGGGGGTTGGTCTACGAGCAGTACTTC
v_call: TRBV6-1
d_call: TRBD1
clone_size: -
j_call: TRBJ2-7

cdr3_aa: CASSVAERATDTQYF
cdr3_nt: TGTGCCAGCAGCGTAGCGGAGAGAGCCACAGATACGCAGTATTTT
v_call: TRBV9
d_call: -
clone_size: -
j_call: TRBJ2-3

cdr3_aa: CASSEGTLRVTDTQYF
cdr3_nt: TGTGCCAGCAGTGAAGGAACCCTCCGGGTCACAGATACGCAGTATTTT
v_call: TRBV6-1
d_call: -
clone_size: few
j_call: TRBJ2-3

cdr3_aa: CASSPLGLAGVPIYEQYF
cdr3_nt: TGTGCCAGCAGCCCTCTTGGACTAGCGGGGGTCCCGATCTACGAGCAGTACTTC
v_call: TRBV7-6
d_call: TRBD2
clone_size: few
j_call: TRBJ2-7

cdr3_aa: CASSPGRGQITDTQYF
cdr3_nt: TGTGCCAGCAGCCCCGGACGGGGGCAGATCACAGATACGCAGTATTTT
v_call: TRBV9
d_call: -
clone_size: -
j_call: TRBJ2-3

cdr3_aa: CSARGPTGTGFHEQYF
cdr3_nt: TGCAGTGCTAGAGGTCCGACCGGGACAGGGTTCCACGAGCAGTACTTC
v_call: TRBV20-1
d_call: TRBD1
clone_size: few
j_call: TRBJ2-7

cdr3_aa: CAWSPPTGTYSYEQYF
cdr3_nt: TGTGCCTGGAGTCCCCCGACCGGGACCTACTCCTACGAGCAGTACTTC
v_call: TRBV30
d_call: -
clone_size: -
j_call: TRBJ2-7

cdr3_aa: CASSLGTGGRETQYF
cdr3_nt: TGTGCCAGCAGCTTGGGTACCGGGGGTCGGGAGACCCAGTACTTC
v_call: TRBV7-3
d_call: -
clone_size: -
j_call: TRBJ2-5

cdr3_aa: CATVSVGNEQFF
cdr3_nt: TGTGCCACTGTCAGCGTGGGCAATGAGCAGTTCTTC
v_call: TRBV2
d_call: -
clone_size: -
j_call: TRBJ2-1

cdr3_aa: CSVREEATYEQYF
cdr3_nt: TGCAGCGTCCGAGAGGAGGCCACCTACGAGCAGTACTTC
v_call: TRBV29-1
d_call: -
clone_size: -
j_call: TRBJ2-7

cdr3_aa: CSVRPRGLTEAFF
cdr3_nt: TGCAGCGTTCGTCCCAGGGGGCTTACTGAAGCTTTCTTT
v_call: TRBV29-1
d_call: TRBD1
clone_size: many
j_call: TRBJ1-1

cdr3_aa: CASSETGGRGETQYF
cdr3_nt: TGTGCCAGCAGTGAAACAGGCGGGCGGGGAGAGACCCAGTACTTC
v_call: TRBV12-3/TRBV12-4
d_call: -
clone_size: few
j_call: TRBJ2-5

cdr3_aa: CASSPPTSGGAGDTQYF
cdr3_nt: TGTGCCAGCAGTCCCCCTACGAGCGGGGGGGCCGGGGATACGCAGTATTTT
v_call: TRBV6-2/TRBV6-3
d_call: TRBD2
clone_size: -
j_call: TRBJ2-3

cdr3_aa: CASSLGPVSSYEQYF
cdr3_nt: TGCGCCAGCAGCTTGGGTCCAGTTAGCTCCTACGAGCAGTACTTC
v_call: TRBV5-1
d_call: -
clone_size: -
j_call: TRBJ2-7

cdr3_aa: CASGTPQETQYF
cdr3_nt: TGTGCGAGCGGGACTCCCCAAGAGACCCAGTACTTC
v_call: TRBV7-8
d_call: TRBD2
clone_size: -
j_call: TRBJ2-5

cdr3_aa: CASSPGVYEQFF
cdr3_nt: TGTGCCAGCAGCCCTGGGGTGTATGAGCAGTTCTTC
v_call: TRBV12-3/TRBV12-4
d_call: -
clone_size: few
j_call: TRBJ2-1

cdr3_aa: CASSPTAYTEAFF
cdr3_nt: TGTGCCAGCAGCCCCACCGCTTACACTGAAGCTTTCTTT
v_call: TRBV9
d_call: -
clone_size: -
j_call: TRBJ1-1

cdr3_aa: CATSRDRVSLLDNEQFF
cdr3_nt: TGTGCCACCAGCAGAGACAGGGTATCCCTCCTGGACAATGAGCAGTTCTTC
v_call: TRBV15
d_call: -
clone_size: once
j_call: TRBJ2-1

cdr3_aa: CASSFTSNQPQHF
cdr3_nt: TGTGCCAGCAGCTTTACCAGCAATCAGCCCCAGCATTTT
v_call: TRBV7-2
d_call: -
clone_size: many
j_call: TRBJ1-5

cdr3_aa: CSARDGQSAGYTF
cdr3_nt: TGCAGTGCTAGAGATGGGCAAAGCGCTGGCTACACCTTC
v_call: TRBV20-1
d_call: -
clone_size: -
j_call: TRBJ1-2

cdr3_aa: CASSFDTHNEQFF
cdr3_nt: TGTGCCAGCAGCTTTGACACGCACAATGAGCAGTTCTTC
v_call: TRBV7-2
d_call: -
clone_size: -
j_call: TRBJ2-1

cdr3_aa: CASSRQVAGGPDYNEQFF
cdr3_nt: TGCGCCAGCAGCCGCCAAGTAGCGGGGGGGCCGGACTACAATGAGCAGTTCTTC
v_call: TRBV4-1
d_call: TRBD2
clone_size: few
j_call: TRBJ2-1

cdr3_aa: CASSLGLRGVSYNEQFF
cdr3_nt: TGTGCCAGCAGCTTAGGCTTACGGGGGGTTTCCTACAATGAGCAGTTCTTC
v_call: TRBV7-3
d_call: TRBD2
clone_size: -
j_call: TRBJ2-1

cdr3_aa: CASSSSWDYGYTF
cdr3_nt: TGCGCCAGCAGCTCCTCTTGGGACTATGGCTACACCTTC
v_call: TRBV5-1
d_call: -
clone_size: few
j_call: TRBJ1-2

cdr3_aa: CSVEDRNRVVYEQYF
cdr3_nt: TGCAGCGTTGAAGATAGGAACAGGGTGGTGTACGAGCAGTACTTC
v_call: TRBV29-1
d_call: -
clone_size: -
j_call: TRBJ2-7

cdr3_aa: CASSPGTGPTGELFF
cdr3_nt: TGTGCCAGCAGTCCTGGGACAGGGCCCACCGGGGAGCTGTTTTTT
v_call: TRBV28
d_call: TRBD1
clone_size: -
j_call: TRBJ2-2

cdr3_aa: CASSDWTGGPYEQYF
cdr3_nt: TGTGCCAGCAGTGATTGGACAGGGGGTCCCTACGAGCAGTACTTC
v_call: TRBV6-1
d_call: TRBD1
clone_size: -
j_call: TRBJ2-7